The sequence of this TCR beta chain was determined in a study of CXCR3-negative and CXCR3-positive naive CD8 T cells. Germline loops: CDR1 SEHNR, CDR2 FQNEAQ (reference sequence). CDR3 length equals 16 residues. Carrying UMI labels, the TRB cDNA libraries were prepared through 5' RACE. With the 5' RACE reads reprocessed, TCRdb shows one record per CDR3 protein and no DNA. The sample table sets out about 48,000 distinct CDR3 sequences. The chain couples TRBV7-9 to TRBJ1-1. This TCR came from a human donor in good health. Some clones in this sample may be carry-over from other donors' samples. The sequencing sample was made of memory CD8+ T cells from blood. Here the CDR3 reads CASSLEKPIMNTEAFF.